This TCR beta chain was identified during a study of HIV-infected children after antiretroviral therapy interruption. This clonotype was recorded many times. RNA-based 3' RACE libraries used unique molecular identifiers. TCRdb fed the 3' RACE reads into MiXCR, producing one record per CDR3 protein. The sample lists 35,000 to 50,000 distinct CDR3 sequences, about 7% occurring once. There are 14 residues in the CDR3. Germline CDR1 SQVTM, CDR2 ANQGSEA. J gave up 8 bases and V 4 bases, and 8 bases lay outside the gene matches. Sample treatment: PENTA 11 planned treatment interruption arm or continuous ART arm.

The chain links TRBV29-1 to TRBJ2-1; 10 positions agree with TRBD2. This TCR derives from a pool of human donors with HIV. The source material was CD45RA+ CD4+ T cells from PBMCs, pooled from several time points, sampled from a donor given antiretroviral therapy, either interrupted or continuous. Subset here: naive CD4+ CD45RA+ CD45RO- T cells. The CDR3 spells CSVALASGSYEQFF. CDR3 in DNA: TGCAGCGTTGCGCTGGCTAGCGGGAGTTATGAGCAGTTCTTC.